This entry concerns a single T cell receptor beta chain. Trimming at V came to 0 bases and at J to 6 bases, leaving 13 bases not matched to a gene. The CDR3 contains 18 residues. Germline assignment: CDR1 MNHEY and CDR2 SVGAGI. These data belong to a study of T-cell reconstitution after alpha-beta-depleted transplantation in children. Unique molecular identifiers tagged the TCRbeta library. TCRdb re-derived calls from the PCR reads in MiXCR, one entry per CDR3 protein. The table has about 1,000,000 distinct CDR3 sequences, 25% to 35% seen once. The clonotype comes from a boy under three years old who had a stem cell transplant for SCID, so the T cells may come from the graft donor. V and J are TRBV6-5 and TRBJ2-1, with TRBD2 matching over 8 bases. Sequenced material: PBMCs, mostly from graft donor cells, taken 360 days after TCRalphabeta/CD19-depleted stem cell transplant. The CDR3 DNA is TGTGCCAGCAGTTACTCGAGCGGCGGGGGGACCCCCATCAATGAGCAGTTCTTC. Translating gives CASSYSSGGGTPINEQFF.